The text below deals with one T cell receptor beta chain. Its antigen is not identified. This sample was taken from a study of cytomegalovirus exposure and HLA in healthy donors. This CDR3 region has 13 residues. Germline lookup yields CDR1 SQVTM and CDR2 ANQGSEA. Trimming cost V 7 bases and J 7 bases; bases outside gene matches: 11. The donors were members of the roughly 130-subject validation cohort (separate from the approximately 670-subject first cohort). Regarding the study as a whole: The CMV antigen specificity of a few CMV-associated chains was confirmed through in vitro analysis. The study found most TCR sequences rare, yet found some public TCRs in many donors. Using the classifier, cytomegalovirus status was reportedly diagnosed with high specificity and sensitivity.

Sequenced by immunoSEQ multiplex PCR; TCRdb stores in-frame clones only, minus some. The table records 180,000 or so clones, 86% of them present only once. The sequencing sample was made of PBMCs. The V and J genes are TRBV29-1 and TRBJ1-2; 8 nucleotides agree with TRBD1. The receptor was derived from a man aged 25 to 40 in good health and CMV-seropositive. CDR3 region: CSEQGQVRGGYTF. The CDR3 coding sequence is TGCAGCGAACAGGGACAGGTCAGGGGTGGCTACACCTTC.